These T cell receptor beta chains were read from a single sample in a study of cytomegalovirus exposure and HLA in healthy donors. Assay: immunoSEQ multiplex PCR; the TCRdb copy retains only in-frame clones and omits some. The sample has just under 75,000 clones, 85% to 95% seen once; the top ten hold 2.5% to 3.5%. Sequencing input: PBMCs. The source of these receptors is a young woman in good health and CMV-seropositive. CDR3s include the opening cysteine and the closing phenylalanine or tryptophan. A D gene is named only where the DNA matches it firmly. Some rows mark clone size as missing; the rest say once, few, many or name a class of expanded clone.

>-|-|TRBJ2-7|TRBV4-3
CASSQEAGKYEQYF
TGCGCCAGCAGCCAAGAGGCAGGAAAATACGAGCAGTACTTC
>TRBD2|-|TRBJ2-3|TRBV5-1
CASSLGLAVADTQYF
TGCGCCAGCAGCTTAGGCCTAGCGGTGGCAGATACGCAGTATTTT
>-|-|TRBJ2-6|TRBV28
CASSPTPGAGANVLTF
TGTGCCAGCAGTCCAACACCAGGGGCGGGGGCCAACGTCCTGACTTTC
>-|-|TRBJ1-3|TRBV29-1
CSVDLGNTIYF
TGCAGCGTTGATTTAGGAAACACCATATATTTT
>TRBD1|-|TRBJ1-1|TRBV25-1
CASSLGTGLNTEAFF
TGTGCCAGCTCACTCGGGACAGGGTTAAACACTGAAGCTTTCTTT
>TRBD1|-|TRBJ2-7|TRBV19
CASTVTGSSYEQYF
TGTGCCAGTACCGTGACAGGGAGCTCCTACGAGCAGTACTTC
>TRBD1|-|TRBJ1-3|TRBV19
CATEDRVDTIYF
TGTGCCACGGAGGACAGGGTTGACACCATATATTTT
>TRBD2|few|TRBJ2-7|TRBV19
CASSWGLAGTYEQYF
TGTGCCAGTAGCTGGGGACTAGCGGGGACCTACGAGCAGTACTTC
>-|-|TRBJ1-1|TRBV7-2
CASLGALNTEAFF
TGTGCCAGCCTGGGGGCGTTGAACACTGAAGCTTTCTTT
>TRBD2|once|TRBJ2-7|TRBV28
CASTASGRSRVNEQYF
TGTGCCAGCACTGCTAGCGGGAGATCACGGGTCAACGAGCAGTACTTC
>-|-|TRBJ1-2|TRBV4-1
CASSQQYVADYGYTF
TGCGCCAGCAGCCAACAGTACGTCGCGGACTATGGCTACACCTTC
>-|once|TRBJ2-1|TRBV4-1
CASSQGIQGNYNEQFF
TGCGCCAGCAGCCAAGGAATACAGGGAAACTACAATGAGCAGTTCTTC
>TRBD1|-|TRBJ1-4|TRBV19
CASRGTRTNEKLFF
TGTGCCAGCAGGGGGACTAGGACTAATGAAAAACTGTTTTTT
>-|-|TRBJ1-1|TRBV6-5
CASSYGSGTSSTEAFF
TGTGCCAGCAGTTACGGCTCCGGGACATCGAGCACTGAAGCTTTCTTT
>TRBD1|-|TRBJ2-7|TRBV19
CASMSRDSYEQYF
TGTGCCAGTATGTCCAGGGACAGTTATGAGCAGTACTTC
>TRBD2|-|TRBJ2-1|TRBV4-1
CASSQGTQREVGNEQFF
TGCGCCAGCAGCCAAGGAACACAGCGGGAGGTGGGCAATGAGCAGTTCTTC
>-|-|TRBJ1-3|TRBV19
CASSIDRRSGNTIYF
TGTGCCAGTAGTATAGATCGTCGCTCTGGAAACACCATATATTTT
>-|once|TRBJ1-4|TRBV6-5
CASTITRDNEKLFF
TGTGCCAGCACCATAACCAGGGATAATGAAAAACTGTTTTTT
>TRBD2|once|TRBJ2-2|TRBV7-2
CASSLEVLAGNTGELFF
TGTGCCAGCAGCTTAGAGGTCCTAGCGGGGAACACCGGGGAGCTGTTTTTT
>-|-|TRBJ2-7|TRBV4-1
CASSQGMGQIPAYEQYF
TGCGCCAGCAGCCAAGGCATGGGGCAGATACCGGCCTACGAGCAGTACTTC
>TRBD2|-|TRBJ2-1|TRBV29-1
CRVGRLAGHEQFF
TGCAGGGTGGGGAGACTAGCGGGACATGAGCAGTTCTTC
>TRBD1|-|TRBJ1-2|TRBV6-1
CASSESGTAYGYTF
TGTGCCAGCAGTGAATCCGGGACAGCCTATGGCTACACCTTC
>TRBD1|once|TRBJ2-2|TRBV5-1
CASSPRIGQGVNTGELFF
TGCGCCAGCAGCCCCCGAATCGGACAGGGAGTGAACACCGGGGAGCTGTTTTTT
>TRBD1|once|TRBJ2-3|TRBV13
CASSMDRANTDTQYF
TGTGCCAGCAGCATGGACAGGGCAAACACAGATACGCAGTATTTT
>-|-|TRBJ1-1|TRBV2
CASNLMAGNTEAFF
TGTGCCAGCAACCTTATGGCAGGAAACACTGAAGCTTTCTTT
>TRBD1|once|TRBJ1-2|TRBV28
CASIYRQGLGYTF
TGTGCCAGCATTTACAGACAGGGACTTGGCTACACCTTC
>-|-|TRBJ2-2|TRBV29-1
CSVDSGNTGELFF
TGCAGCGTTGACTCAGGGAACACCGGGGAGCTGTTTTTT
>-|-|TRBJ2-1|TRBV27
CASSLRAAGANNEQFF
TGTGCCAGCAGTTTAAGGGCAGCGGGCGCTAACAATGAGCAGTTCTTC
>TRBD2|-|TRBJ2-7|TRBV15
CATSSGGGSSYEQYF
TGTGCCACCAGCTCCGGCGGGGGAAGCTCCTACGAGCAGTACTTC
>TRBD1|-|TRBJ1-5|TRBV10-3
CAIGQGFRQPQHF
TGTGCCATAGGACAGGGTTTCAGGCAGCCCCAGCATTTT
>-|-|TRBJ2-3|TRBV12-5
CASGLVPSGTDTQYF
TGTGCTAGTGGTTTGGTGCCTAGCGGCACAGATACGCAGTATTTT
>TRBD1|-|TRBJ1-2|TRBV6-5
CASSYHRDRVDGYTF
TGTGCCAGCAGTTACCACCGGGACAGGGTTGACGGCTACACCTTC
>-|-|TRBJ1-1|TRBV21-1
CASSTLIPNVLPFTEAFF
TGTGCCAGCAGCACGCTGATCCCTAACGTACTCCCGTTCACTGAAGCTTTCTTT
>TRBD2|-|TRBJ2-2|TRBV7-3
CASSSRLAGGEKEGLFF
TGTGCCAGCAGCTCGAGACTAGCGGGAGGCGAAAAGGAAGGGCTGTTTTTT
>-|-|TRBJ2-1|TRBV6-5
CASSHWGETYNEQFF
TGTGCCAGCAGTCACTGGGGGGAAACCTACAATGAGCAGTTCTTC
>TRBD1|-|TRBJ1-1|TRBV2
CASRWAGGSNTEAFF
TGTGCCAGCAGGTGGGCAGGGGGCTCGAACACTGAAGCTTTCTTT
>-|-|TRBJ1-4|TRBV28
CASSDTGLREKLFF
TGTGCCAGCAGTGATACAGGGTTGAGAGAAAAACTGTTTTTT
>TRBD2|-|TRBJ2-1|TRBV5-1
CASSSQLAGAFYNEQFF
TGCGCCAGCAGCTCCCAACTAGCGGGAGCCTTCTACAATGAGCAGTTCTTC
>-|once|TRBJ1-6|TRBV9
CASSSQLGATGSPLHF
TGTGCCAGCAGCTCCCAACTGGGGGCGACGGGTTCACCCCTCCACTTT
>-|-|TRBJ1-1|TRBV9
CASTQVAGTEAFF
TGTGCCAGCACTCAGGTAGCAGGGACTGAAGCTTTCTTT
>-|-|TRBJ1-1|TRBV5-6
CASSLITGYTEAFF
TGTGCCAGCAGCCTAATCACAGGGTACACTGAAGCTTTCTTT
>-|-|TRBJ1-1|TRBV4-2
CASSQEIGGSEAFF
TGTGCCAGCAGCCAAGAAATTGGCGGCAGTGAAGCTTTCTTT
>TRBD1|once|TRBJ2-2|TRBV5-1
CASSPGTGRTGELFF
TGCGCCAGCAGCCCGGGGACAGGGAGGACCGGGGAGCTGTTTTTT
>TRBD2|-|TRBJ2-7|TRBV2
CASGGPLAGVEDEQYF
TGTGCCAGCGGGGGGCCACTAGCGGGAGTAGAAGACGAGCAGTACTTC
>TRBD2|-|TRBJ2-3|TRBV28
CASSLSGGGRISTDTQYF
TGTGCCAGCAGTTTAAGCGGGGGCGGGAGGATCAGCACAGATACGCAGTATTTT
>TRBD1|few|TRBJ1-1|TRBV6-4
CASSPTGINRGEAFF
TGTGCCAGCAGTCCGACAGGGATAAACAGAGGTGAAGCTTTCTTT
>TRBD2|-|TRBJ2-1|TRBV5-1
CASSTGTSNEQFF
TGCGCCAGCAGCACCGGGACTAGCAATGAGCAGTTCTTC
>-|-|TRBJ1-2|TRBV28
CASTHRVLYGYTF
TGTGCCAGCACCCACAGGGTCCTCTATGGCTACACCTTC
>TRBD1|-|TRBJ2-7|TRBV11-2
CASSFRDRRSYEQYF
TGTGCCAGCAGCTTCCGGGACAGGAGGTCATACGAGCAGTACTTC
>TRBD2|-|TRBJ2-1|TRBV4-1
CASSQVGVAGGFQGEQFF
TGCGCCAGCAGCCAAGTTGGGGTAGCGGGAGGTTTTCAGGGTGAGCAGTTCTTC
>-|-|TRBJ2-2|TRBV27
CASSAVLAGELFF
TGTGCCAGCAGTGCGGTTTTGGCCGGGGAGCTGTTTTTT
>TRBD2|-|TRBJ2-1|TRBV11-3
CASSWTSGANNEQFF
TGTGCCAGCAGCTGGACTAGCGGGGCTAACAATGAGCAGTTCTTC
>-|once|TRBJ2-7|TRBV6-1
CASGQSISYEQYF
TGTGCCAGCGGACAATCGATCTCCTACGAGCAGTACTTC
>TRBD2|few|TRBJ2-1|TRBV6-4
CASSEAGGDYNEQFF
TGTGCCAGCAGTGAAGCGGGGGGGGATTACAATGAGCAGTTCTTC
>TRBD2|-|TRBJ2-7|TRBV28
CASSGGTSGSYEQYF
TGTGCCAGCAGTGGAGGGACTAGCGGCTCCTACGAGCAGTACTTC
>TRBD2|-|TRBJ2-7|TRBV7-6
CASSPRTSGNYEQYF
TGTGCCAGCAGCCCCCGGACTAGCGGGAACTACGAGCAGTACTTC
>TRBD1|-|TRBJ1-4|TRBV7-3
CASSLAGTGGEKLFF
TGTGCCAGCAGCTTGGCCGGGACAGGGGGTGAAAAACTGTTTTTT
>-|-|TRBJ2-5|TRBV5-1
CASSFVTPAGETQYF
TGCGCCAGCAGCTTCGTTACGCCCGCGGGGGAGACCCAGTACTTC